The present entry profiles one T cell receptor beta chain with its context. Generated by immunoSEQ multiplex PCR, the TCRdb table keeps only in-frame clones and is missing some. The table shows about 190,000 clones, with around 90% occurring only once. The sample comes from a study of blood T cell repertoires in COVID-19. Germline CDR1 and CDR2: SGDLS and YYNGEE. The J segment lost 2 bases and the V segment lost 4 bases, leaving 5 bases of the junction unmatched. This CDR3 is 14 amino acids long. This receptor was taken from a man in his forties or fifties with acute or convalescent COVID-19. This chain links TRBV9 with TRBJ1-1; 7 bases align to TRBD1. Sequenced input: peripheral blood. The CDR3 nucleotides read TGTGCCAGCAGCCCCTGGGACAGTAACACTGAAGCTTTCTTT. It encodes CASSPWDSNTEAFF.